The T cell receptor beta chain under discussion was sequenced for a study of blood T cell repertoires in COVID-19. Study at large: Acute and convalescent COVID-19 samples came from the United States, Italy and Spain. The analysed material was cDNA or gDNA that came from T cells, B-cell-depleted T cells, or PBMCs.

Per the study methods: Amplified reference gene primers provided the basis for estimating nucleated cell counts. Assay: immunoSEQ multiplex PCR; the TCRdb copy retains only in-frame clones and omits some. Clone size and the V and J calls come from that table; the DNA yielded D and trimming. The top ten hold about an eighth of the sample, which has roughly 44,000 clones, roughly 90% seen once. The V end was cut by 1 base, the J end by 3 bases, with 9 bases between. CDR1 is LGHDT and CDR2 is YNNKEL in the germline V gene (reference sequence). CDR3 size: 14 residues. This receptor was identified in an older man with acute or convalescent COVID-19. The chain combines TRBV3-1 (or the pseudogene TRBV3-2) with TRBJ1-2, with D maybe TRBD1 (6 bases). Material: peripheral blood. As DNA, the CDR3 is TGTGCCAGCAGCCAAGGCGGGGGCTACTATGGCTACACCTTC. Translation: CASSQGGGYYGYTF.